This paragraph covers one T cell receptor (beta chain) sequence. Participants were placed into cohorts based on the clinical history they reported. The data belong to a study of blood T cell repertoires in COVID-19. Across the whole study: There were acute and convalescent COVID-19 samples, and they came from the United States, Italy and Spain.

Authors' methods: Reference gene primer amplification in the assay estimated nucleated cell counts. Data came from immunoSEQ multiplex PCR; TCRdb stores just in-frame clones and leaves some out. For V, J and clone size, that table is used; D and trimming come from the DNA. The sample holds over 130,000 clones, 60% to 80% seen once. This CDR3 is 12 amino acids long. Germline V gene sequence: CDR1 LGHNT, CDR2 FRNRAP. Trimming pared 2 bases from V and 6 bases from J, leaving 5 bases between. The sequenced sample was PBMCs or T cells enriched from blood (not recorded which). The chain couples TRBV12-5 to TRBJ1-3; D remains unclear. This TCR was recovered from a woman between 50 and 59 years old who had recovered from COVID-19. The CDR3, as DNA: TGTGCTAGTGGTTTGACTCCAAACACCATATATTTT. It is translated as CASGLTPNTIYF.